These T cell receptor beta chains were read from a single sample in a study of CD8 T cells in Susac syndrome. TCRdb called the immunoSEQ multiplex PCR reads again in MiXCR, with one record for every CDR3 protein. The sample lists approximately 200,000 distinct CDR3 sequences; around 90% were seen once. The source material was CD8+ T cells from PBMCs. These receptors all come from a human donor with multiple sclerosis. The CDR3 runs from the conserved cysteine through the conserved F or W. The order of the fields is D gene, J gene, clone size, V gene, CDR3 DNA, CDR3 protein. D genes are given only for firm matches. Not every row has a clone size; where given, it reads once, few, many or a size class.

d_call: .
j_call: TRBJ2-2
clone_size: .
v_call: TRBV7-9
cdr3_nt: TGTGCCAGCAGCCTAACCTACAGGGTCGGGGAGCTGTTTTTT
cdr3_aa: CASSLTYRVGELFF

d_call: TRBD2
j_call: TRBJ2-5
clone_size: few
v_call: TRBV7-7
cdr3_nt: TGTGCTAGCAGCCTCGGACTAGCGGGGGTAGAGACCCAGTACTTC
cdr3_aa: CASSLGLAGVETQYF

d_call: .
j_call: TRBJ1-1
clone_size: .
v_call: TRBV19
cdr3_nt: TGTGCCAGTAGTATAGCGGGCTGGAACACTGAAGCTTTCTTT
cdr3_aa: CASSIAGWNTEAFF

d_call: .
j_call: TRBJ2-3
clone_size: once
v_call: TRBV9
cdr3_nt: TGTGCCAGCAGCGTGGGTTCTAGCGAAACAGATACGCAGTATTTT
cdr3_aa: CASSVGSSETDTQYF

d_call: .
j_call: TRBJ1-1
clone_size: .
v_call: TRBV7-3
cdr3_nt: TGTGCCAGCAGCTTAACCTATGGGGATAACACTGAAGCTTTCTTT
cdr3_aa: CASSLTYGDNTEAFF

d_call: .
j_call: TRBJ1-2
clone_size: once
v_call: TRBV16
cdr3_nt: TGTGCCAGCAGCCAATCGAGAGTAGCCTATGGCTACACCTTC
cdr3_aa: CASSQSRVAYGYTF

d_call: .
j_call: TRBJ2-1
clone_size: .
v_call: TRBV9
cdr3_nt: TGTGCCAGCACCCCAGACAGGCCGCCGTACAATGAGCAGTTCTTC
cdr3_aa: CASTPDRPPYNEQFF

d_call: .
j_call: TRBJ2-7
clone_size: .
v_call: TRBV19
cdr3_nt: TGTGCCAGTAGTATAGGACCCTCCTACGAGCAGTACTTC
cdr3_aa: CASSIGPSYEQYF

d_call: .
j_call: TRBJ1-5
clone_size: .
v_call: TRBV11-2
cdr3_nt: TGTGCCAGCAGCTTCGGGCCCGGCCAGCCCCAGCATTTT
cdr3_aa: CASSFGPGQPQHF

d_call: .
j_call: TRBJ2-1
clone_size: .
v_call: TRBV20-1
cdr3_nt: TGCAGTGCTCCCCAGGGTCGCTCCTACAATGAGCAGTTCTTC
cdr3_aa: CSAPQGRSYNEQFF

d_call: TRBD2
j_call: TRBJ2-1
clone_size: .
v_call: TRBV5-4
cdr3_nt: TGTGCCAGCAGCTTTGGCGGGAGGAACGAGCAGTTCTTC
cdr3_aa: CASSFGGRNEQFF

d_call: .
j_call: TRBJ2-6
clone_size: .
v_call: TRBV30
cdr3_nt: TGTGCCTGGAGTTATGGGGCCAACGTCCTGACTTTC
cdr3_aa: CAWSYGANVLTF

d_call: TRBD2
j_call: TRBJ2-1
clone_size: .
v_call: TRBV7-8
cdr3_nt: TGTGCCAGCAGCGCGGGACTAGCGTTAGACAATGAGCAGTTCTTC
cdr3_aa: CASSAGLALDNEQFF

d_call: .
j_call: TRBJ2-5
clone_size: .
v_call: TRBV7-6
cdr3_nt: TGTGCCAGCAGCGAGTTGTTTGAGGGGACGTACCAAGAGACCCAGTACTTC
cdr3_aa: CASSELFEGTYQETQYF

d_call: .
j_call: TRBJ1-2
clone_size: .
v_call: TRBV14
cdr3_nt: TGTGCCAGCAGTCGCTACCACAGGGATGGCTACACCTTC
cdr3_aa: CASSRYHRDGYTF

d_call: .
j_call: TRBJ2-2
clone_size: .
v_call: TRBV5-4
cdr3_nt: TGTGCCAGCAGCTTGGACGTCCCCTACACCGGGGAGCTGTTTTTT
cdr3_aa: CASSLDVPYTGELFF

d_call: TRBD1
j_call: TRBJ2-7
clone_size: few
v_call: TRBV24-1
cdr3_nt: TGTGCCACCAGTGATTGGGACAGCTACGAGCAGTACTTC
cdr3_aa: CATSDWDSYEQYF

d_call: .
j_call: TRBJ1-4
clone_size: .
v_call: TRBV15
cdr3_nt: TGTGCCACCAGCAGGGGGACCGAAACTAATGAAAAACTGTTTTTT
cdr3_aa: CATSRGTETNEKLFF

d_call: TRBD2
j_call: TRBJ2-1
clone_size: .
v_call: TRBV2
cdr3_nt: TGTGCCAGCAGTGCCGGGACTAGCGGGAGAGATGAGCAGTTCTTC
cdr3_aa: CASSAGTSGRDEQFF

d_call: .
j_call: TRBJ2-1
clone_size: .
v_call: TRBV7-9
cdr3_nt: TGTGCCAGCAGCGCCCCCGGAGAGGGTACCTATCAGTTCTTC
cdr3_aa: CASSAPGEGTYQFF

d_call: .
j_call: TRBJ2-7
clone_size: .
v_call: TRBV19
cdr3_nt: TGTGCCACCTCTCCGGCAGGGCCCTACGAGCAGTACTTC
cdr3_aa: CATSPAGPYEQYF

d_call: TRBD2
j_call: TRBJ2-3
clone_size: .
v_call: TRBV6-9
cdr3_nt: TGTGCCAGCAGTTATTCTAGCGGGGGGACAGATACGCAGTATTTT
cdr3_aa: CASSYSSGGTDTQYF

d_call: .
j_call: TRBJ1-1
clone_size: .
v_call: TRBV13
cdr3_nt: TGTGCCAGCAGACAAACAGGGAACACTGAAGCTTTCTTT
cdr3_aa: CASRQTGNTEAFF

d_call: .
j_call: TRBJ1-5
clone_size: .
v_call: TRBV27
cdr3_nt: TGTGCCAGCAGTTTATCAAACGTTGGTCAGCCCCAGCATTTT
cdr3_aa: CASSLSNVGQPQHF

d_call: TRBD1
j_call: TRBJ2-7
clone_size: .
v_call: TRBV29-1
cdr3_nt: TGCAGCGTGGACCGGGACAGGGGGGCGGGCGAGCAGTACTTC
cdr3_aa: CSVDRDRGAGEQYF

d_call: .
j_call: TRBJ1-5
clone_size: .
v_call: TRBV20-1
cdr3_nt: TGCAGGGCGGGCGCGGGACCCAATCAGCCCCAGCATTTT
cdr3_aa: CRAGAGPNQPQHF